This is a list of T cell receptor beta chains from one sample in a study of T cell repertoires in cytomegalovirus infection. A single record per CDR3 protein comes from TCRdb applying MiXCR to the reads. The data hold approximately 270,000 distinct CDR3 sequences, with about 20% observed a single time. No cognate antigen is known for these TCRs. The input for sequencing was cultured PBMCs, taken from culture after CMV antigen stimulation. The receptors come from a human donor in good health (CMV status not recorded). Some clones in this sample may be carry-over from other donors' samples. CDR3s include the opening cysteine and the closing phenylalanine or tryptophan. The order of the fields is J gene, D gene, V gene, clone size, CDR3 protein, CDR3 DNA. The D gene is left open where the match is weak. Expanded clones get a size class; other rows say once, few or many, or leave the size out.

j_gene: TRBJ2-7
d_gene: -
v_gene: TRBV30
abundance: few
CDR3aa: CAWSVQGNEQYF
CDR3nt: TGTGCCTGGAGTGTACAGGGTAACGAGCAGTACTTC

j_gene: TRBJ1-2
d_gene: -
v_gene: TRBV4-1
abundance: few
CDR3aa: CASSQDPGIVYGYTF
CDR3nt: TGCGCCAGCAGCCAAGATCCAGGGATAGTCTATGGCTACACCTTC

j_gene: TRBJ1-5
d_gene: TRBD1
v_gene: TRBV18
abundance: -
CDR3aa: CASSPSGQGNQPQHF
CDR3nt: TGTGCCAGCTCACCCAGCGGACAGGGCAATCAGCCCCAGCATTTT

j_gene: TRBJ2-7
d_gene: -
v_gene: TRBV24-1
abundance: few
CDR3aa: CATSERYEQYF
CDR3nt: TGTGCCACCAGTGAAAGGTACGAGCAGTACTTC

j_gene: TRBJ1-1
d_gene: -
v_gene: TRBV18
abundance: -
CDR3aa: CASSPQALTGPATEAFF
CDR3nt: TGTGCCAGCTCCCCCCAGGCGCTTACAGGGCCTGCTACTGAAGCTTTCTTT

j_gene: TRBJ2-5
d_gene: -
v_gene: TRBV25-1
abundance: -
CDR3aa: CASSSGQTSYQETQYF
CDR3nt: TGTGCCAGCAGCAGTGGACAGACCTCGTACCAAGAGACCCAGTACTTC

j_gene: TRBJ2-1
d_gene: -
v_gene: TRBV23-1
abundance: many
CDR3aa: CASSQSNLRGINNEQFF
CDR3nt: TGCGCCAGCAGTCAATCTAATTTACGCGGAATCAACAATGAGCAGTTCTTC

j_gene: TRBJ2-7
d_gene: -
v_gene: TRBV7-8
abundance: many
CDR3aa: CASSLAPGVSYEQYF
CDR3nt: TGTGCCAGCAGCTTAGCTCCGGGGGTTTCGTACGAGCAGTACTTC

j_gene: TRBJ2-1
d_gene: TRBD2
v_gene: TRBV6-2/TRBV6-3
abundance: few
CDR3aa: CASSLRGLAGYNEQFF
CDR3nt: TGTGCCAGCAGTTTGCGCGGACTAGCGGGGTACAATGAGCAGTTCTTC

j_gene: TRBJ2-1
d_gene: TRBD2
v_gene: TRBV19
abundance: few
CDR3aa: CASSRAGGLDEQFF
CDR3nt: TGTGCCAGTAGTAGAGCGGGAGGGCTGGATGAGCAGTTCTTC

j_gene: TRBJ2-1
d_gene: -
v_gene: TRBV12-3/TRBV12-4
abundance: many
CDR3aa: CASSFRPHIFNEQFF
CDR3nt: TGTGCCAGCAGTTTTAGGCCCCACATCTTCAATGAGCAGTTCTTC

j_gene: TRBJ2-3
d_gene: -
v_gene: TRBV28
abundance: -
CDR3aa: CASSLANLGDTQYF
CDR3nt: TGTGCCAGCAGCTTAGCCAATCTGGGGGATACGCAGTATTTT

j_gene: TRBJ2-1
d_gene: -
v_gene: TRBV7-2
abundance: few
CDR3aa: CASSLGGPSSYNEQFF
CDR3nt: TGTGCCAGCAGCTTAGGCGGGCCGAGCTCCTACAATGAGCAGTTCTTC

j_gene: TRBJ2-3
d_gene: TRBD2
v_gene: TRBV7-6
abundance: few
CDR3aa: CASSLDFSGSHRDTQYF
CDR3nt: TGTGCCAGCAGCTTAGATTTTAGCGGGAGTCACCGAGATACGCAGTATTTT

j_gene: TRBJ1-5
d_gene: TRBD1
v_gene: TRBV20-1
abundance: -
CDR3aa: CSVRKTGADNQPQHF
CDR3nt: TGCAGTGTTCGTAAAACAGGGGCCGATAATCAGCCCCAGCATTTT

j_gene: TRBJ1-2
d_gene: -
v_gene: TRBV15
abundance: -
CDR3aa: CATSRGGTHYGYTF
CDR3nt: TGTGCCACCAGCAGAGGAGGGACGCACTATGGCTACACCTTC

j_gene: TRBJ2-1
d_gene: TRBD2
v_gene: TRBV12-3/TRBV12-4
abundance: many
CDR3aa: CASSFGPRSDRGGSGLNEQFF
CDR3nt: TGTGCCAGCAGTTTCGGGCCCAGGTCAGACCGGGGCGGGAGCGGTTTGAATGAGCAGTTCTTC

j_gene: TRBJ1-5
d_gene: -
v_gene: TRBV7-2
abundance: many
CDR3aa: CASSWGGVQPQHF
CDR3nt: TGTGCCAGCAGCTGGGGTGGGGTTCAGCCCCAGCATTTT

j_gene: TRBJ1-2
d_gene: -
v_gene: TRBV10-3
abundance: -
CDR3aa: CATSTGTSTGDYGYTF
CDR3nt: TGTGCCACTTCTACCGGGACCTCAACTGGGGACTATGGCTACACCTTC

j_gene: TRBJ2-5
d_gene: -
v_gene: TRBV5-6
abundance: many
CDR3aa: CASSAGLLAGQGETQYF
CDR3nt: TGTGCCAGCAGCGCAGGTCTTCTAGCGGGACAGGGAGAGACCCAGTACTTC

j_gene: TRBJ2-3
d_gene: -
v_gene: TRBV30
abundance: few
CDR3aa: CAFDAGPGISDTQYF
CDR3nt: TGTGCCTTTGACGCAGGGCCAGGTATTTCCGATACGCAGTATTTT

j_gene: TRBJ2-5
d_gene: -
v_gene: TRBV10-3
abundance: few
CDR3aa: CAISSGTGASWASGRGTQYF
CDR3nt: TGTGCCATCAGCTCCGGGACAGGGGCATCGTGGGCTAGCGGGAGAGGGACCCAGTACTTC

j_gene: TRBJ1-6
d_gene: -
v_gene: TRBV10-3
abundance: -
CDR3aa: CAISESAGLGDNSPLHF
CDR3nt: TGTGCCATCAGTGAGTCGGCAGGGCTCGGGGATAATTCACCCCTCCACTTT

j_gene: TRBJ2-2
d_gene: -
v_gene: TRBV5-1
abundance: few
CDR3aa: CASSWGAAGELFF
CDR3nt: TGCGCCAGCAGCTGGGGAGCGGCCGGGGAGCTGTTTTTT